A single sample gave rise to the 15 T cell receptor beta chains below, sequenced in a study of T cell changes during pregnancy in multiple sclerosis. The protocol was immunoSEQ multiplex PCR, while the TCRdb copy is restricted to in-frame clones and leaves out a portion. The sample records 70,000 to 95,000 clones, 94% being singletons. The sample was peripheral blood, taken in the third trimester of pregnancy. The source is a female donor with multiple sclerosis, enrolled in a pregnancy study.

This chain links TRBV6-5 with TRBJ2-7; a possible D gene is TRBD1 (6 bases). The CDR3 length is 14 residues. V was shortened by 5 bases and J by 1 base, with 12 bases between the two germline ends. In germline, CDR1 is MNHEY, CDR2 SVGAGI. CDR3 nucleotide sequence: TGTGCCAGCAGTACCGACGGACAGTCCTACGAGCAGTACTTC. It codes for CASSTDGQSYEQYF.

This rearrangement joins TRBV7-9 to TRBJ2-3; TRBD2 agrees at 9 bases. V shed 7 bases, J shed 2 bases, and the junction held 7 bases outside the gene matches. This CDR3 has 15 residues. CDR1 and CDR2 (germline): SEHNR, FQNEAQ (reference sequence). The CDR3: CASNPTSGFTDTQYF. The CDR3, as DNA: TGTGCCAGCAACCCGACTAGCGGATTCACAGATACGCAGTATTTT.

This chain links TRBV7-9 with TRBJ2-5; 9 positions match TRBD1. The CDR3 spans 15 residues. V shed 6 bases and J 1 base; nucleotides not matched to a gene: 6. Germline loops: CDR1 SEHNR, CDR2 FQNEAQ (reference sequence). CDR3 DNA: TGTGCCAGCAGAAGACAGGGGGATATCCAAGAGACCCAGTACTTC. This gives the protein CASRRQGDIQETQYF.

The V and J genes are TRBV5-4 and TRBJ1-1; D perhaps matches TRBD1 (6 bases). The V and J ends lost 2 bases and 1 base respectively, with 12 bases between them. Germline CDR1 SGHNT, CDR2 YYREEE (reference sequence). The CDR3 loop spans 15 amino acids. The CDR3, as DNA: TGTGCCAGCAGCTTTACGGGGGGCAAGAACACTGAAGCTTTCTTT. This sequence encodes CASSFTGGKNTEAFF.

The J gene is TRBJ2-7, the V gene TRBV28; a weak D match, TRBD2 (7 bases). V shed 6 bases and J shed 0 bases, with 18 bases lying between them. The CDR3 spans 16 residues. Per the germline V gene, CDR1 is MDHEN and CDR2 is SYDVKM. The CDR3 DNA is TGTGCCAGCAGAAAATGGGGGCGGGAGACCTCCTACGAGCAGTACTTC. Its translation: CASRKWGRETSYEQYF. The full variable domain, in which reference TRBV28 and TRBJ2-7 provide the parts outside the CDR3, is DVKVTQSSRYLVKRTGEKVFLECVQDMDHENMFWYRQDPGLGLRLIYFSYDVKMKEKGDIPEGYSVSREKKERFSLILESASTNQTSMYLCASRKWGRETSYEQYFGPGTRLTVT.

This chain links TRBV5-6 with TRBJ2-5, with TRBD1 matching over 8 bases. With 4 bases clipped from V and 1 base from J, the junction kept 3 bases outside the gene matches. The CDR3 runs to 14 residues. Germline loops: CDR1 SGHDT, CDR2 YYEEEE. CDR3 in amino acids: CASSGTGGQETQYF. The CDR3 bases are TGTGCCAGCAGCGGAACAGGGGGCCAAGAGACCCAGTACTTC.

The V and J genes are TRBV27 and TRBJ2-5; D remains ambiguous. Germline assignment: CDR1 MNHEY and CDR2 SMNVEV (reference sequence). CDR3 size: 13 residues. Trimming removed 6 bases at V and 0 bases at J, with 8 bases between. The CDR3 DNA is TGTGCCAGCAGCTACTATGACCAAGAGACCCAGTACTTC. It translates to CASSYYDQETQYF.

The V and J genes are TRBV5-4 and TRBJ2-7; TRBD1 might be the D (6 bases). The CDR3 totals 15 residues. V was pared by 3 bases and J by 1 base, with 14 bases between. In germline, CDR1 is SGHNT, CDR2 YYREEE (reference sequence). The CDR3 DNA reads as TGTGCCAGCAGCTCCCGGGACAAGGGATCCTACGAGCAGTACTTC. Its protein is CASSSRDKGSYEQYF.

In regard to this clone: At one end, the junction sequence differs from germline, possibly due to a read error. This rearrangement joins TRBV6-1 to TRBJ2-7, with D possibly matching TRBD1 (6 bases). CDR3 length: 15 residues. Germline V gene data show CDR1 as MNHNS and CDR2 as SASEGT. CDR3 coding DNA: TGTGCCAGCAGTGAAAGGGGCAGGGGTTCCTACGGGCAGTACTTC. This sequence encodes CASSERGRGSYGQYF.

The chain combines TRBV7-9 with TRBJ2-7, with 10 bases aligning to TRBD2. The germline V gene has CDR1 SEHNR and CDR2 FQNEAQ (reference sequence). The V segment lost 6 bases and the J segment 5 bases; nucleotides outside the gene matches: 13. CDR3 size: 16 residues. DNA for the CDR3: TGTGCCAGCAGTATCCCCGCTAGCGGGAGTCAGCACGAGCAGTACTTC. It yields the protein CASSIPASGSQHEQYF.

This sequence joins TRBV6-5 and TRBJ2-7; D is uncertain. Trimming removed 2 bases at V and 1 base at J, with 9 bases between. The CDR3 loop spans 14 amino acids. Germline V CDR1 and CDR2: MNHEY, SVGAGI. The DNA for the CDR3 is TGTGCCAGCAGTTACGGCTACGGGTCCTACGAGCAGTACTTC. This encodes CASSYGYGSYEQYF.

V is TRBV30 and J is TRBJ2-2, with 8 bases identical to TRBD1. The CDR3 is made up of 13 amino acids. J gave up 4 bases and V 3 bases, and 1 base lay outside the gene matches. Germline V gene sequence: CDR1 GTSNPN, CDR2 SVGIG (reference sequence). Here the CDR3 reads CAWRTGATGELFF. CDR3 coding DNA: TGTGCCTGGAGGACAGGGGCCACCGGGGAGCTGTTTTTT.

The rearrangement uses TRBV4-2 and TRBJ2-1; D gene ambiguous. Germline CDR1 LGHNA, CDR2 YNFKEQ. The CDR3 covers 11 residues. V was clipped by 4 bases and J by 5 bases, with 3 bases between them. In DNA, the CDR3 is TGTGCCAGCAGCCTAAACAATGAGCAGTTCTTC. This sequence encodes CASSLNNEQFF.

For the CDR3, the DNA is TGCGCCAGCGCTTTTACAGGACTAGCGGGCGAGCAGTACTTC. Translation gives CASAFTGLAGEQYF. The chain employs TRBV5-1 and TRBJ2-7; 11 bases are shared with TRBD2. The V gene's germline CDR1 is SGHRS and CDR2 YFSETQ. V shed 7 bases and J 6 bases; nucleotides not matched to a gene: 9. This CDR3 comprises 14 residues.

The CDR3 loop is CSVEGRSEGNSYEQYF. CDR3 nucleotides: TGCAGCGTTGAGGGCAGGTCTGAGGGAAACTCCTACGAGCAGTACTTC. The rearrangement joins TRBV29-1 to TRBJ2-7; possible D gene TRBD2, 5 bases. The CDR3 totals 16 residues. Per the germline V gene, CDR1 is SQVTM and CDR2 is ANQGSEA. Trimming took off 3 bases at V and 0 bases at J, with 18 bases between the two ends.